This entry lists 25 T cell receptor beta chains sequenced from one sample in a study of TIL therapy for anti-PD-1-resistant metastatic lung cancer. Specified time point: pre-treatment sample, taken before nivolumab and TIL therapy. Sequencing used immunoSEQ v3. Libraries were prepared by immunoSEQ multiplex PCR; TCRdb keeps only in-frame clonotypes and omits some of them. This table holds about 49,000 clones, 70% to 80% found once. Specimen: blood, collected at baseline. These receptors all stem from a man in his sixties or seventies with non-small cell lung cancer.

This chain uses TRBV25-1 with TRBJ1-2; a weak D match, TRBD1 (6 bases). Germline V gene data show CDR1 as MGHDK and CDR2 as SYGVNS. Deletions cut 1 base from V and 3 bases from J, with 15 bases between. The CDR3 spans 16 residues. CDR3 sequence (DNA): TGTGCCAGCAGTGAATCGGGCGACAGGTCCCACTATGGCTACACCTTC. Translation: CASSESGDRSHYGYTF.

The rearrangement links TRBV10-3 to TRBJ2-1, with 11 bases that match TRBD2. The junction had 12 bases not matched to a gene; V was cut back by 7 bases and J by 7 bases. Germline CDR1 and CDR2: ENHRY and SYGVKD. The CDR3 has 16 residues. CDR3 loop: CAIMSGTSGRTNEQFF. CDR3 coding DNA: TGTGCCATCATGAGCGGAACTAGCGGGAGAACAAATGAGCAGTTCTTC.

V is TRBV7-3 and J is TRBJ2-1, with D uncertain. The ends were cut back, 4 bases at V and 9 bases at J, with 16 bases in the middle. CDR3 length: 14 amino acids. CDR1 SGHTA and CDR2 FQGTGA come from the germline V gene. The CDR3 here is CASSSPGRGREQFF. CDR3 sequence (DNA): TGTGCCAGCAGCTCCCCCGGTCGAGGACGTGAGCAGTTCTTC. Full variable domain (rest looked up from reference TRBV7-3 and TRBJ2-1): GAGVSQTPSNKVTEKGKYVELRCDPISGHTALYWYRQSLGQGPEFLIYFQGTGAADDSGLPNDRFFAVRPEGSVSTLKIQRTERGDSAVYLCASSSPGRGREQFFGPGTRLTVL.

V gene TRBV5-4 combines with J gene TRBJ2-3; D is perhaps TRBD1 or TRBD2 (5 bases each). The CDR3 has 17 residues. The germline V gene encodes CDR1 SGHNT and CDR2 YYREEE (reference sequence). Trimming shortened V by 0 bases and J by 2 bases, and 16 bases separated the two germline ends. The CDR3 loop is CASSLGGSGTLTDTQYF. The CDR3 nucleotides are TGTGCCAGCAGCTTGGGAGGGTCAGGGACCCTCACAGATACGCAGTATTTT.

The V and J genes are TRBV23-1 and TRBJ1-2, with 7 nucleotides matching TRBD1. TRBV23-1 is an ORF, with its function uncertain. The CDR3 sequence is 12 residues long. J gave up 8 bases and V 0 bases, and 0 bases lay outside the gene matches. CDR3 sequence (DNA): TGCGCCAGCAGTCAATCGGACAGGGGCTACACCTTC. Protein sequence: CASSQSDRGYTF.

This rearrangement joins TRBV28 to TRBJ1-2; D is uncertain. Germline lookup yields CDR1 MDHEN and CDR2 SYDVKM. V lost 2 bases and J lost 8, with 12 bases in between. This CDR3 comprises 13 residues. In DNA, the CDR3 is TGTGCCAGCAGTTTACCGGCGGCCCACGGCTACACCTTC. Translating it yields CASSLPAAHGYTF.

This chain joins TRBV19 and TRBJ1-6, with 8 bases lining up with TRBD1. The CDR3 length is 17 residues. V dropped 10 bases and J dropped 0; count of bases not matched to a gene: 11. The germline V gene encodes CDR1 LNHDA and CDR2 SQIVND (reference sequence). CDR3 loop: CATADRERSSYNSPLHF. In DNA, the CDR3 is TGTGCCACCGCGGACAGGGAACGGAGCTCCTATAATTCACCCCTCCACTTT.

This chain joins TRBV19 and TRBJ2-7; tentatively, D is TRBD1 or TRBD2 (6 bases each). Germline CDR1 and CDR2: LNHDA and SQIVND (reference sequence). Trimming stripped 6 bases from V and 1 base from J, with 16 bases between. This CDR3 has 15 amino acids. In DNA, the CDR3 is TGTGCCAGTAGACTTACAGGGAGGAATTCCTACGAGCAGTACTTC. Amino acid sequence: CASRLTGRNSYEQYF.

The CDR3 bases are TGTGCCAGCAGCCCCCGACTAGCAACCACAGATACGCAGTATTTT. Its protein is CASSPRLATTDTQYF. V and J are TRBV9 and TRBJ2-3, with 7 positions matching TRBD2. Germline CDR1 and CDR2: SGDLS and YYNGEE. V was clipped by 4 bases and J by 2 bases; unmatched bases: 7. This CDR3 comprises 15 residues.

CDR3 amino acids: CASSLEGPGNTEAFF. CDR3 DNA: TGCGCCAGCAGCTTGGAAGGTCCGGGGAACACTGAAGCTTTCTTT. The genes are TRBV5-1 and TRBJ1-1, with unresolved D. CDR1 is SGHRS, CDR2 YFSETQ, per germline. With 0 bases removed from V and 1 base from J, the gap between germline ends came to 10 bases. The CDR3 is 15 residues long.

This chain connects TRBV18 to TRBJ2-7; tentatively, D is TRBD1 (5 bases). The germline V gene encodes CDR1 KGHSH and CDR2 LQKENI. The ends were cut back, 1 base at V and 6 bases at J, with 7 bases in the middle. This CDR3 comprises 12 residues. The CDR3 is CASSPQQGEQYF. CDR3 sequence (DNA): TGTGCCAGCTCACCACAGCAGGGCGAGCAGTACTTC. The whole variable domain, filled in from reference TRBV18 and TRBJ2-7, reads NAGVMQNPRHLVRRRGQEARLRCSPMKGHSHVYWYRQLPEEGLKFMVYLQKENIIDESGMPKERFSAEFPKEGPSILRIQQVVRGDSAAYFCASSPQQGEQYFGPGTRLTVT.

The chain links TRBV11-3 to TRBJ2-3; D gene unclear. Germline V gene sequence: CDR1 SGHNT, CDR2 YENEEA. V lost 3 bases and J 4 bases, leaving 14 bases between the germline ends. This CDR3 comprises 15 residues. This CDR3 reads CASSFSPPRADTQYF. The CDR3 region has the DNA TGTGCCAGCAGCTTCTCCCCCCCCCGGGCAGATACGCAGTATTTT.

This sequence joins TRBV19 and TRBJ2-1, with 8 bases lining up with TRBD1. With 5 bases clipped from V and 6 bases from J, the junction kept 9 bases outside the gene matches. Per the germline V gene, CDR1 is LNHDA and CDR2 is SQIVND (reference sequence). There are 15 residues in the CDR3. DNA for the CDR3: TGTGCCAGTAGTGCAGGACAGGGCGTCGGCAATGAGCAGTTCTTC. Translating it yields CASSAGQGVGNEQFF. The whole variable domain, filled in from reference TRBV19 and TRBJ2-1, reads DGGITQSPKYLFRKEGQNVTLSCEQNLNHDAMYWYRQDPGQGLRLIYYSQIVNDFQKGDIAEGYSVSREKKESFPLTVTSAQKNPTAFYLCASSAGQGVGNEQFFGPGTRLTVL.

The CDR3 nucleotides are TGTGCCAGCAGTGACCGTACAGGGTCCACTGAAGCTTTCTTT. Translating it yields CASSDRTGSTEAFF. J is TRBJ1-1 and V is TRBV25-1, with a tentative D call TRBD1 (6 bases). CDR3 length equals 14 residues. V gave up 3 bases and J gave up 4 bases, with 12 bases separating them. Germline V CDR1 and CDR2: MGHDK, SYGVNS.

This clone has more than one count but fewer than ten. V is TRBV7-2 and J is TRBJ2-7; TRBD1 matches at 11 bases. In germline, CDR1 is SGHTA, CDR2 FQGNSA. V dropped 1 base and J dropped 3; count of bases not matched to a gene: 2. The CDR3 totals 15 residues. The CDR3 loop is CASSLDGTGGYEQYF. Written as DNA, the CDR3 is TGTGCCAGCAGCTTAGACGGGACAGGGGGCTACGAGCAGTACTTC.

This clone was detected a few times. The chain links TRBV2 to TRBJ2-5; tentatively, D is TRBD1 or TRBD2 (5 bases each). Looked up from germline, CDR1 is SNHLY and CDR2 is FYNNEI. This CDR3 is 17 amino acids long. The V gene lost 10 bases and the J gene lost 2 bases, with 26 bases spanning the gap. CDR3 DNA sequence: TGTGCCACTCTGGGGAAGTGGGACCAGACCCTACAAGAGACCCAGTACTTC. Encoded protein: CATLGKWDQTLQETQYF.

This clone was counted a single time. This chain connects TRBV5-1 to TRBJ2-3; no reliable D call. Germline values: CDR1 SGHRS, CDR2 YFSETQ. With 2 bases removed from V and 2 bases from J, the gap between germline ends came to 6 bases. There are 13 residues in the CDR3. The CDR3 spells CASSFTDTDTQYF. The CDR3, as DNA: TGCGCCAGCAGCTTCACAGACACAGATACGCAGTATTTT.

The V and J genes are TRBV6-1 and TRBJ1-1; TRBD1 aligns across 12 bases. V lost 3 bases and J lost 8; bases outside the gene matches: 13. The CDR3 has 17 residues. The germline CDR1 and CDR2 sequences are MNHNS and SASEGT. CDR3 sequence: CASSEGTGGSPGREAFF. CDR3 coding DNA: TGTGCCAGCAGTGAGGGGACAGGGGGCAGCCCGGGGAGGGAAGCTTTCTTT.

The CDR3 protein is CASNTLQGRADTQYF. The CDR3 DNA sequence: TGTGCCAGTAACACATTACAGGGTAGGGCAGATACGCAGTATTTT. The rearrangement links TRBV19 to TRBJ2-3, with a tentative D call TRBD1 (6 bases). The CDR3 has 15 amino acids. Germline CDR1 and CDR2: LNHDA and SQIVND (reference sequence). V lost 7 bases and J 4 bases, leaving 18 bases between the germline ends. Based on the CDR3 plus reference TRBV19 and TRBJ2-3, the full variable domain is DGGITQSPKYLFRKEGQNVTLSCEQNLNHDAMYWYRQDPGQGLRLIYYSQIVNDFQKGDIAEGYSVSREKKESFPLTVTSAQKNPTAFYLCASNTLQGRADTQYFGPGTRLTVL.

This chain uses TRBV7-9 with TRBJ2-7; 10 bases match TRBD2. The V gene's germline CDR1 is SEHNR and CDR2 FQNEAQ (reference sequence). CDR3 size: 15 residues. Trimming took 5 bases from V and 3 from J; bases not matched to a gene: 7. This chain's CDR3 is CASSPKREGNYEQYF. CDR3 nucleotide sequence: TGTGCCAGCAGCCCCAAGCGGGAGGGGAACTACGAGCAGTACTTC. Full variable domain (remainder filled in from reference TRBV7-9 and TRBJ2-7): DTGVSQNPRHKITKRGQNVTFRCDPISEHNRLYWYRQTLGQGPEFLTYFQNEAQLEKSRLLSDRFSAERPKGSFSTLEIQRTEQGDSAMYLCASSPKREGNYEQYFGPGTRLTVT.

The chain combines TRBV11-2 with TRBJ2-5, with 10 bases lining up with TRBD1. This CDR3 comprises 16 residues. The germline gives CDR1 SGHAT, CDR2 FQNNGV. The trim removed 5 bases at V and 4 bases at J, leaving 10 bases unmatched. CDR3 sequence reads: CASSVLGTGERETQYF. CDR3 nucleotide sequence: TGTGCCAGCAGCGTGCTCGGGACAGGGGAGCGAGAGACCCAGTACTTC.

J is TRBJ2-1 and V is TRBV5-1; weak D call: TRBD1 (7 bases). Germline CDR1 reads SGHRS; CDR2 reads YFSETQ. Trimming pared 0 bases from V and 7 bases from J, leaving 11 bases between. The CDR3 extends over 14 amino acids. CDR3 nucleotide sequence: TGCGCCAGCAGCTTGGAGGGGGCGGGAAATGAGCAGTTCTTC. Its translation: CASSLEGAGNEQFF.

The rearrangement links TRBV7-2 to TRBJ2-7; D may be TRBD1 (5 bases). V lost 2 bases to trimming and J lost 6 bases, with 8 bases between them. CDR3 length equals 12 residues. The germline V gene has CDR1 SGHTA and CDR2 FQGNSA. CDR3 protein: CASSLLRGEQYF. The CDR3 DNA reads as TGTGCCAGCAGCTTACTAAGGGGCGAGCAGTACTTC.

The rearrangement uses TRBV6-1 and TRBJ2-7; no definite D call. V was shortened by 7 bases and J by 2 bases, with 6 bases between the two germline ends. The CDR3 spans 11 residues. The germline CDR1 and CDR2 sequences are MNHNS and SASEGT. CDR3 DNA sequence: TGTGCCAGCATTACTCCCTACGAGCAGTACTTC. Translating it yields CASITPYEQYF.

This clone was seen more than once but under ten times. The rearrangement joins TRBV19 to TRBJ1-2; 7 bases match TRBD1. Germline-derived CDR1 and CDR2 are LNHDA and SQIVND (reference sequence). J was trimmed by 5 bases and V by 1 base; bases with no gene match: 4. The CDR3 consists of 14 residues. The CDR3 loop reads CASSIGGTAYGYTF. DNA of the CDR3: TGTGCCAGTAGTATAGGAGGGACAGCGTATGGCTACACCTTC.